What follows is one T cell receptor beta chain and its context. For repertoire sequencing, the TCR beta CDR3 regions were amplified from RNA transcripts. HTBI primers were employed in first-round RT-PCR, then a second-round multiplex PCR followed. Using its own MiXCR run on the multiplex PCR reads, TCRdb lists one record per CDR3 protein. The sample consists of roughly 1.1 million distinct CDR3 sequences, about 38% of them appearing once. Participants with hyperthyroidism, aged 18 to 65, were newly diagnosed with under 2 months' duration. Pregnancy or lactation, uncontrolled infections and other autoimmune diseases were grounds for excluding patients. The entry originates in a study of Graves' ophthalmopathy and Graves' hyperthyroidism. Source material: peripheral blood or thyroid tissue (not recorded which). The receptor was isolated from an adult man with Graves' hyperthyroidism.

CDR3 nucleotides: TGCAGCGTTGACCCGACAGGGAGACACGAGCAGTACTTC. Residues: CSVDPTGRHEQYF. The J gene is TRBJ2-7, the V gene TRBV29-1; 7 bases line up with TRBD1. V was clipped by 3 bases and J by 5 bases; unmatched bases: 7. Germline V gene data show CDR1 as SQVTM and CDR2 as ANQGSEA. The CDR3 length is 13 residues.